This T cell receptor beta chain derives from a study of T cells after yellow fever vaccination (dated by TCRdb to between 2018 and 2021). Context from the whole study: The SMART-Seq v4 Ultra Low Input RNA kit was used to prepare libraries from fractions with low cell numbers. To follow T-cell clones before and after both primary and booster YFV17D yellow fever vaccination, bulk TCR alpha and beta repertoires underwent longitudinal sequencing. Two healthy male donors, one aged 18 to 29 and one aged 30 to 40 years, made up the cohort. Blood samples were taken at several timepoints before and after primary and secondary immunization, and bulk PBMC replicates and cell subsets were isolated.

This clonotype was counted a few times. Which antigen it targets is not known. There are no base qualities to consult, and no much larger clone falls within one base. Ends trimmed: V by 5 bases, J by 3 bases; bases unmatched to a gene: 7. CDR1 and CDR2 are drawn from the germline V gene: MNHEY, SVGEGT. The CDR3 goes from the cysteine to the phenylalanine over 15 residues. CDR3 DNA is the only sequence kept; it has 45 bases, read in frame from the first base. Study-wide conclusions, independent of this receptor: Most clones expanded after primary vaccination (almost 98% of CD4 and around 89% of CD8) were re-detected after the booster, suggesting that broad memory maintenance occurred. A small share of clonotypes occurred in both CD4 and CD8 compartments, likely arising from convergent recombination. Only two donors were included in the study, so the extent to which the findings can be generalized is limited. FACS-sorted repertoires could contain abundant contaminating clonotypes from the bulk population, so computational filtering was required. The secondary T-cell response was found to be weaker but faster than the primary response, with a peak reached on day 5 rather than on day 15.

TCRdb shows the sequencer as Illumina NovaSeq 6000. Synthesis of TCR cDNA relied on 5'RACE template switching, a step that introduced a universal primer site along with unique molecular identifiers. cDNA synthesis was primed from both the TCR alpha and TCR beta constant segments. Libraries were amplified in two PCR steps, with sample barcodes and sequencing adapters added in the second step. Sequencing of the libraries was done on either Illumina HiSeq 2500 (2x100 bp) or NovaSeq (2x150 bp). Turning to the authors' computational methods: Demultiplexing of reads and collapsing into UMI consensus sequences were performed with MIGEC, and V(D)J alignment was carried out with MiXCR. Vaccine-responding clonotypes were identified with edgeR using replicate PBMC samples, with FDR below 0.01 and a log2 fold change above 5 up to day 15 being required. CD4 or CD8 identity was assigned to each bulk clonotype according to whether the clonotype was present at higher abundance in the sequenced CD4 repertoire or the sequenced CD8 repertoire. The public reads were reprocessed in TCRdb via fastp at Q25 and MiXCR, keeping in-frame beta chains. Entries that share a CDR3 protein sequence are merged under the most common genes and DNA. These V and J calls rely on TCRdb rather than the paper's analysis. The sample table records some 200,000 distinct CDR3 sequences; 11% of these occur just once. The ten largest account for 35% to 40% of the sample.

Interpreted using the paper, the treatment or condition label stands for: live attenuated yellow fever vaccine strain. A standard Ficoll-Paque protocol was used to isolate PBMCs from peripheral blood. CD4 and CD8 T-cell fractions were isolated with Dynabeads CD4 and CD8 positive selection kits. RNA was extracted with TriZol from bulk PBMCs, CD4 and CD8 fractions, and dextramer-positive and dextramer-negative fractions. The chain is made from TRBV6-2 or TRBV6-3 and TRBJ2-1, with TRBD2 matching 7 junction bases. The receptor comes from a man aged 18 to 35 who received the YFV17D yellow fever vaccine. The sample here was CD8+ T cells sorted from PBMCs, taken 15 days after the yellow fever booster vaccination. The nucleotides are TGTGCCAGCAGTGGGAGCGGGGCCTACTACAATGAGCAGTTCTTC. Its product reads: CASSGSGAYYNEQFF.